This T cell receptor beta chain was captured in a study of cytomegalovirus exposure and HLA in healthy donors (dated by TCRdb to 2016 to 2017). Regarding the complete study: An earlier analysis of 550 to 700 of the donors reported 276 Gb of sequence data and 100 million to 140 million unique TCR beta sequences from roughly 200 million T cells. An early release covering approximately 600 HLA-typed donors comprised about 300 gigabases of sequencing data and around 80 million unique TCR sequences. The genetic ancestry cluster associated with self-reported Caucasian donors included 80% to 90% of the 300 to 450 genotyped donors. The aim of the study was to test whether cataloging public T cell receptors could identify signatures of past pathogen exposure. The T cell repertoires of 700 or so subjects were profiled by immunosequencing and related to cytomegalovirus serostatus. A separate validation cohort of about 110 different subjects was used in addition to the roughly 670-subject first cohort. High-throughput TCR immunosequencing, statistical association of individual TCRs with disease status, and machine learning were combined to predict cytomegalovirus infection status. A later analysis re-examined previously published TCR beta repertoires from 610 or so donors and added high-resolution HLA genotyping to investigate patterns of TCR occurrence. The later analysis used no new phenotypic data to find candidate immune exposures, relying instead on TCR beta sequences and their occurrence across donors. In an earlier analysis of about 590 of the donors, high-throughput TCR beta sequencing was used to judge whether each TCR beta V gene segment behaved as functional or pseudogenic. Donor age, sex, ethnicity and CMV serostatus were compiled alongside the repertoire data. In a later genetic analysis, genome-wide SNP genotypes for about 65% of the roughly 700 donors were used, and that subset was treated as a discovery cohort. All discovery cohort repertoires had been generated on a single sequencing platform. Both class I and class II loci were covered by HLA typing, at four-digit resolution. The number of typed donors differed by locus: about 629-630 for A, B, C, DRB1 and DQB1; some 500 for DQA1; around 610 for DPA1; and some 450 for DPB1. Because of strong linkage in the cohort, four or five DR-DQ haplotypes were treated as single units for association and clustering. On average, 235,054 unique TCR beta nucleotide sequences were sequenced per donor among a few hundred genotyped donors of the cohort, with roughly 18% of those sequences being non-productive.

In total, fewer than 750 healthy bone marrow donors made up the cohort. At the time of sampling, all cohort members were nominally healthy, though unrecorded immune exposures were likely present. The donor was CMV seropositive and was included in the group of 289 seropositive cohort members. Each donor provided a peripheral blood sample, and peripheral blood mononuclear cells were used for TCR beta sequencing. Genomic DNA was extracted from the blood cell samples with the Qiagen DNeasy Blood Extraction Kit. What the research found in general, with its limitations: An association between a missense DCLRE1C variant and V-gene and J-gene trimming of TCR beta chains was found in a later genetic analysis and replicated in an independent cohort. Sequencing depth was assumed to be roughly uniform across donors in the presence/absence analyses, though that assumption may not hold. In a later analysis, several top co-occurrence clusters were reported to appear linked to parvovirus B19, influenza, CMV and Epstein-Barr virus. This cohort had only TCR beta chains sequenced, and the lack of alpha or paired-chain data limited which features could be detected. Linkage disequilibrium might explain the correlated functional status among segregating V segments, but an unknown experimental factor could not be ruled out. In the study, around 160 TCR beta chains were listed as associated with cytomegalovirus. Some IMGT-functional V segments, including TRBV6-2 and TRBV6-3, could not be told apart with the 87-base-pair reads, so those segments were excluded. A cluster of highly shared sequence variants was judged likely to represent a technical artifact of the sequencing pipeline. Assigning TCR associations to individual alleles was difficult when HLA alleles, especially DR and DQ, strongly co-occurred. In vitro tests confirmed that a few of the cytomegalovirus-associated TCR beta chains recognize cytomegalovirus antigens. In both the original and validation cohorts, the classifier was reported to diagnose cytomegalovirus status with high specificity and sensitivity. Most TCR sequences were observed very rarely across donors, whereas some public TCRs were present in many individuals. In a later analysis, the rate of TCR association differed among HLA loci, with DRB1 alleles having the most associated TCRs and HLA-C alleles having the fewest. The authors suggested that the approach could potentially be generalized to other disease states and immunological phenotypes. In a later analysis, HLA-associated TCR beta chains were found to be more clonally expanded and to have lower generation probabilities than equally common non-associated chains. The earlier analysis of approximately 560 of the donors excluded some 15 rarely observed V segments, including chromosome 9 orphons, because counts were too low. Compared with the approximately 670-donor mean, donors in an Asian-associated ancestry cluster had fewer N-insertions in productive TCRs, according to a later genetic analysis. CMV serostatus was the only immune exposure information available for the cohort. An earlier analysis of approximately 540 of the donors showed that most TCR beta V segments appeared in productive rearrangements either about 90% or about 30% of the time, which broadly matched IMGT annotations. In a later analysis, some 18,000 TCR beta sequences were associated with specific HLA alleles at a false discovery rate of 0.05. A further reported finding was that TCR beta sequences accurately predicted the HLA-A and HLA-B alleles for most subjects in the first cohort. In a later analysis, most CMV-associated TCR beta chains were found to appear HLA-restricted, with HLA associations seemingly driven largely by CMV exposure. Because HLA typing was missing for some donors at each locus, association tests included only the typed subset.

This clone appeared once. The clone's antigen remains unknown. Base-call qualities are not available, and no considerably larger clone is one nucleotide away. CDR1 and CDR2, per the germline V gene, are MDHEN and SYDVKM. From its cysteine to its phenylalanine, the CDR3 spans 16 amino acids. Of all the DNA, just the CDR3 is kept, 48 bases in frame from base 1. V is clipped by 6 bases and J by 3 bases, and the sequence between their germline boundaries is 20 bases long. Library prep was done by the immunoSEQ multiplex PCR assay. A mixture of 60 forward primers for TCR Vbeta segments and 13 reverse primers for TCR Jbeta segments was used in the multiplex PCR. A multiplex PCR assay on genomic DNA amplified the CDR3 region of rearranged TCR beta genes. The Illumina HiSeq System was used to sequence the amplified TCR beta libraries as 87-base-pair reads. The authors' pipeline ran thus. In a later analysis, roughly 80 million unique TCR beta chains were counted across the roughly 670 repertoires, and roughly 11 million of these chains were shared by at least two donors. A nearest-neighbor algorithm error-corrected the raw reads and collapsed the reads into unique sequences, merging closely related sequences to remove PCR and sequencing errors. To assign V, D and J gene segments, CDR3 sequences were aligned to IMGT reference sequences. Each retained sequence needed at least a six-nucleotide match to both a V gene segment and a J gene segment. A rearrangement was called productive if the CDR3 had no stop codons and remained in frame with V and J, and every other rearrangement was called non-productive. Following IMGT convention, CDR3 was defined as the stretch from the second conserved V-encoded cysteine up to the conserved J-encoded phenylalanine. Sequences without an unambiguous match to a single V gene segment were excluded from the earlier analysis of 450 to 650 of the donors. In an earlier analysis of roughly 600 of the donors, a V segment was called functional when productive rearrangements were above 56.7%, and segregating when the standard deviation between donors exceeded 5%. A statistical classification framework was built to diagnose cytomegalovirus status from the catalog of TCR beta chain sequences. V and J gene assignment, in a later analysis, came from comparing TCR nucleotide sequences with IMGT/GENE-DB human TR gene sequences. A later analysis assigned CDR3 sequences and most-parsimonious VDJ recombination scenarios with the TCRdist pipeline. In a later analysis, each TCR beta chain was defined by its CDR3 amino acid sequence together with its V-gene family, and reads lacking a unique V-gene family were excluded. A later analysis removed nearly 600 highly shared, low-generation-probability nucleotide sequences to deal with suspected cross-contamination and a sequencing artifact. In a later analysis, a clonal expansion index for each public chain was calculated from normalized within-repertoire ranks of inferred template counts. In a later analysis, generation probabilities were computed with a VDJ recombination model fitted to out-of-frame rearrangements, and the resulting probabilities were checked against IGoR. A later analysis scored TCR-TCR, TCR-HLA and TCR-CMV co-occurrence with hypergeometric tests, applying a repertoire-size bias correction to TCR pairs. To estimate false discovery rates, a later analysis permuted the HLA or CMV assignments 20 times. A later analysis grouped co-occurring TCRs with DBSCAN, adding TCRdist sequence similarity when clustering within HLA-allele-positive subsets. Co-occurrence clustering excluded repertoires with fewer than 30,000 or more than 120,000 public chains, plus five with anomalous nucleotide sharing. What TCRdb holds here is the immuneACCESS table cut down to in-frame rearrangements. Part of the clones is not present; checked against another copy, under half of the missing clones reflect an unresolved V gene, and the others are unexplained. V, J and clone size are those of that table, while D and trimming were read from the DNA. In all, the sample holds about 200,000 clones, and about four fifths of those were seen once. Clones ranked in the top ten supply roughly 0.4% of the sample.

The sequencing input was PBMCs. This TCR was sampled from a male donor in good health and CMV-seropositive. Rearrangement joined TRBV28 to TRBJ1-2; TRBD1 is a possible D gene, resting on 5 matching bases. The base sequence is TGTGCCAGCAGACCCACCCGCGGGGGGGAAGACTATGGCTACACCTTC. This encodes CASRPTRGGEDYGYTF.